This T cell receptor (beta chain) was obtained from a study of shared T cell receptors in the human thymus. CDR3 length equals 12 residues. CDR1 is SQVTM, CDR2 ANQGSEA, per germline. Losses at the gene ends were 4 bases for V and 8 bases for J; bases not matched to a gene: 5. Only in-frame clones appear in the TCRdb table, and some are missing; sequencing was by immunoSEQ multiplex PCR. The sample has 630,000 or so clones, over 75% seen once. The same sample was also used in a study of human thymus T cells. That investigation notes: Thymus specimens were resections from corrective heart surgery. Thymic as well as blood repertoires seemed to favor certain V and J genes unevenly. Related research has reported that thymic repertoires overlap highly among unrelated individuals.

This receptor was taken from a boy under two years old with a congenital heart defect. V usage is TRBV29-1 and J usage is TRBJ1-1; 9 nucleotides match TRBD1. What was sequenced was thymocytes. The CDR3 spells CSVAGQGTEAFF. The CDR3 nucleotides are TGCAGCGTTGCCGGACAGGGGACGGAAGCTTTCTTT.